These 24 T cell receptor beta chains were all obtained from the same sample, sequenced in a study of OX40 agonist ivuxolimab in advanced cancers. Generated by immunoSEQ multiplex PCR, the TCRdb table keeps only in-frame clones and is missing some. This sample yields some 150,000 clones, of which just over 90% are seen a single time; approximately 0.93% belongs to the top ten. The material sequenced was CD4+ or CD8+ T cells sorted from blood, taken in a trial of the OX40 agonist ivuxolimab. These receptors all come from an adult with an advanced solid tumor such as melanoma, head and neck, liver or kidney cancer.

V is TRBV11-2 and J is TRBJ2-3; D gene uncertain. V was cut by 0 bases and J by 2 bases, with 6 bases left in between. From germline, CDR1 is SGHAT and CDR2 FQNNGV. This CDR3 region has 14 residues. The CDR3 DNA reads TGTGCCAGCAGCTTAGATCGCTTCACAGATACGCAGTATTTT. Its protein is CASSLDRFTDTQYF.

V usage is TRBV28 and J usage is TRBJ2-7; 7 bases are a match to TRBD1. The ends lost 2 bases at V and 6 bases at J; junction bases unmatched: 7. Per the germline V gene, CDR1 is MDHEN and CDR2 is SYDVKM. The CDR3 contains 14 residues. The chain's CDR3 is CASSLASGGGEQYF. CDR3 nucleotides: TGTGCCAGCAGTTTAGCCTCAGGGGGTGGCGAGCAGTACTTC.

The V and J genes are TRBV18 and TRBJ1-2, with 10 bases fitting TRBD1. The ends lost 4 bases at V and 7 bases at J; junction bases unmatched: 9. CDR1 and CDR2 from the germline V gene are KGHSH and LQKENI. The CDR3 spans 15 residues. CDR3 DNA sequence: TGTGCCAGCTCACGGGACAGGGGATTAGAGAGTGGCTACACCTTC. This encodes CASSRDRGLESGYTF.

The J gene is TRBJ1-5, the V gene TRBV4-1, with D maybe TRBD1 (5 bases). V was shortened by 0 bases and J by 1 base, with 10 bases between the two germline ends. Looked up from germline, CDR1 is MGHRA and CDR2 is YSYEKL. The CDR3 extends over 16 amino acids. The CDR3 DNA follows: TGCGCCAGCAGCCAAGATGGAGGGGCCAGCAATCAGCCCCAGCATTTT. This gives the protein CASSQDGGASNQPQHF.

The chain is built from TRBV5-5 and TRBJ1-3; 9 nucleotides line up with TRBD1. Per germline, CDR1 SGHKS and CDR2 YYEKEE (reference sequence). V trimming: 2 bases; J trimming: 1 base; junction bases outside the gene matches: 7. This CDR3 has 17 residues. CDR3 region: CASSLSNRGRSGNTIYF. In nucleotides, the CDR3 is TGTGCCAGCAGCTTATCAAACAGGGGGCGTTCTGGAAACACCATATATTTT.

The V gene is TRBV15, the J gene TRBJ1-2, with D possibly TRBD1 on 5 matching bases. CDR3 length: 14 residues. Germline-derived CDR1 and CDR2 are LNHNV and YYDKDF (reference sequence). Trimming removed 0 bases at V and 7 bases at J, with 12 bases between. CDR3 nucleotides: TGTGCCACCAGCAGAGACGGGACGACGTGTGGCTACACCTTC. It specifies CATSRDGTTCGYTF. The variable domain in full, with the rest retrieved from reference TRBV15 and TRBJ1-2, is DAMVIQNPRYQVTQFGKPVTLSCSQTLNHNVMYWYQQKSSQAPKLLFHYYDKDFNNEADTPDNFQSRRPNTSFCFLDIRSPGLGDTAMYLCATSRDGTTCGYTFGSGTRLTVV.

The chain joins TRBV7-3 to TRBJ1-2; D might be TRBD1 (5 bases). Per the germline V gene, CDR1 is SGHTA and CDR2 is FQGTGA. The V end was cut by 0 bases, the J end by 4 bases, with 9 bases between. The CDR3 has 14 amino acids. The CDR3 sequence: CASSLTGASYGYTF. CDR3 coding DNA: TGTGCCAGCAGCTTAACTGGGGCGAGCTATGGCTACACCTTC.

The chain links TRBV28 to TRBJ1-2; 8 nucleotides match TRBD1. The CDR3 loop spans 15 amino acids. V trimming: 2 bases; J trimming: 7 bases; junction bases outside the gene matches: 9. Looked up from germline, CDR1 is MDHEN and CDR2 is SYDVKM. The CDR3 nucleotides are TGTGCCAGCAGTTTAAGGGCCAGGGGGCTGGGTGGCTACACCTTC. Its translation is CASSLRARGLGGYTF.

This chain connects TRBV4-3 to TRBJ2-7; D gene unclear. V was clipped by 0 bases and J by 5 bases, with 5 bases between them. CDR1 and CDR2 (germline): LGHNA, YSLEER. The CDR3 loop spans 12 amino acids. CDR3 nucleotides: TGCGCCAGCAGCCAAGATGGTCACGAGCAGTACTTC. Translation gives CASSQDGHEQYF.

The chain carries TRBV7-9 and TRBJ2-5; D not certain. V was clipped by 6 bases and J by 5 bases, with 10 bases between them. Germline values: CDR1 SEHNR, CDR2 FQNEAQ (reference sequence). The CDR3 contains 12 residues. CDR3 protein: CASSLRVETQYF. CDR3 nucleotides: TGTGCCAGCAGTTTAAGGGTCGAGACCCAGTACTTC.

The chain employs TRBV27 and TRBJ2-1, with 9 bases aligning to TRBD1. Germline assignment: CDR1 MNHEY and CDR2 SMNVEV (reference sequence). The CDR3 is 16 amino acids. The V and J ends lost 5 bases and 5 bases, in that order; junction bases with no gene match: 10. The CDR3 DNA follows: TGTGCCAGCAGTGGACTGGGACAGGGAGGACACAATGAGCAGTTCTTC. Translation gives CASSGLGQGGHNEQFF.

J is TRBJ1-4 and V is TRBV5-1, with TRBD1 as a possible D gene (6 bases). V lost 0 bases to trimming and J lost 8 bases, with 17 bases between them. The CDR3 extends over 16 amino acids. Per germline, CDR1 SGHRS and CDR2 YFSETQ. The CDR3 loop reads CASSLERTAGVEKLFF. DNA of the CDR3: TGCGCCAGCAGCTTGGAGCGGACAGCGGGGGTGGAAAAACTGTTTTTT. Supplemented by reference TRBV5-1 and TRBJ1-4, the full variable domain reads KAGVTQTPRYLIKTRGQQVTLSCSPISGHRSVSWYQQTPGQGLQFLFEYFSETQRNKGNFPGRFSGRQFSNSRSEMNVSTLELGDSALYLCASSLERTAGVEKLFFGSGTQLSVL.

This chain links TRBV18 with TRBJ1-6; D ambiguous. Germline V gene sequence: CDR1 KGHSH, CDR2 LQKENI. V lost 2 bases and J lost 9, with 14 bases in between. The CDR3 is 15 amino acids. CDR3 protein: CASSPTGPESSPLHF. CDR3 bases: TGTGCCAGCTCACCAACCGGCCCGGAGAGTTCACCCCTCCACTTT.

The DNA for the CDR3 is TGTGCCAGCATGAGGGACAGTCCTGGGTACGAGCAGTACTTC. The encoded protein is CASMRDSPGYEQYF. This sequence joins TRBV6-1 and TRBJ2-7, with 7 bases aligning to TRBD1. CDR1 and CDR2 (germline): MNHNS, SASEGT. V lost 7 bases to trimming and J lost 4 bases; unmatched junction nucleotides: 10. The CDR3 sequence is 14 residues long.

CDR3 in amino acids: CASSLSGTSGGTDTQYF. The CDR3 DNA reads TGTGCCAGCAGCCTATCCGGGACTAGCGGGGGCACAGATACGCAGTATTTT. The J gene is TRBJ2-3, the V gene TRBV4-2, with TRBD2 identical over 13 bases. Germline V lookup: CDR1 LGHNA, CDR2 YNFKEQ. V gave up 4 bases and J gave up 1 base; unmatched junction bases: 5. CDR3 length equals 17 residues.

The chain is built from TRBV18 and TRBJ2-1; 11 nucleotides agree with TRBD2. V lost 3 bases to trimming and J lost 3 bases; unmatched junction nucleotides: 4. The length of the CDR3 is 16 residues. Germline V gives CDR1 KGHSH, CDR2 LQKENI. The CDR3 loop reads CASSPSGTSGYNEQFF. CDR3 nucleotides: TGTGCCAGCTCACCTTCCGGGACTAGCGGCTACAATGAGCAGTTCTTC.

This clone was observed once. The genes are TRBV7-2 and TRBJ2-3; the D is unclear. The CDR3 is made up of 14 amino acids. Trimming cost V 3 bases and J 1 base, with 8 bases left between them. Germline CDR1 reads SGHTA; CDR2 reads FQGNSA. The CDR3 here is CASSLDGRTDTQYF. DNA of the CDR3: TGTGCCAGCAGCTTGGACGGCCGCACAGATACGCAGTATTTT.

V gene TRBV7-9 combines with J gene TRBJ2-2; 9 nucleotides align to TRBD1. Germline assignment: CDR1 SEHNR and CDR2 FQNEAQ (reference sequence). The CDR3 has 14 amino acids. With 9 bases clipped from V and 3 bases from J, the junction kept 5 bases outside the gene matches. Here the CDR3 reads CASPGQGDTGELFF. CDR3 DNA: TGTGCCAGTCCGGGACAGGGTGACACCGGGGAGCTGTTTTTT. The variable domain in full, with the rest retrieved from reference TRBV7-9 and TRBJ2-2, is DTGVSQNPRHKITKRGQNVTFRCDPISEHNRLYWYRQTLGQGPEFLTYFQNEAQLEKSRLLSDRFSAERPKGSFSTLEIQRTEQGDSAMYLCASPGQGDTGELFFGEGSRLTVL.

This clone was found a few times. This chain links TRBV7-9 with TRBJ1-6, with D possibly TRBD1 on 6 matching bases. The CDR3 spans 16 residues. V dropped 2 bases and J dropped 7 bases, with 15 bases sitting between them. Germline assignment: CDR1 SEHNR and CDR2 FQNEAQ (reference sequence). CDR3 region: CASSLSLARGNSPLHF. The CDR3 region has the DNA TGTGCCAGCAGCTTAAGTCTTGCCAGGGGAAATTCACCCCTCCACTTT.

This chain uses TRBV28 with TRBJ1-2; D is perhaps TRBD1 (5 bases). Trimming took off 2 bases at V and 4 bases at J, with 11 bases between the two ends. Per the germline V gene, CDR1 is MDHEN and CDR2 is SYDVKM. The CDR3 runs 14 residues. CDR3 sequence (DNA): TGTGCCAGCAGTTTAAGGGTGGGGGTCTATGGCTACACCTTC. Protein sequence: CASSLRVGVYGYTF.

V is TRBV7-2 and J is TRBJ2-3; no reliable D call. The V end was cut by 5 bases, the J end by 2 bases, with 11 bases between. The CDR3 has 14 amino acids. CDR1 and CDR2 from the germline V gene are SGHTA and FQGNSA. CDR3 in amino acids: CASSPSPHTDTQYF. For the CDR3, the DNA is TGTGCCAGCAGCCCGTCTCCCCACACAGATACGCAGTATTTT.

The CDR3 region is CASSLVAGGAFF. CDR3 nucleotides: TGTGCCAGCAGCTTGGTCGCCGGGGGAGCTTTCTTT. The genes are TRBV5-5 and TRBJ1-1; TRBD1 is a possible D gene (5 bases). CDR3 length: 12 residues. Germline V gives CDR1 SGHKS, CDR2 YYEKEE (reference sequence). Trimming took 0 bases from V and 10 from J, leaving 10 bases between them.

The chain joins TRBV5-1 to TRBJ1-5, with a tentative D call TRBD1 (5 bases). Trimming stripped 4 bases from V and 3 bases from J, with 11 bases between. The CDR3 has 14 amino acids. Per germline, CDR1 SGHRS and CDR2 YFSETQ. The CDR3 DNA is TGCGCCAGCAGCCCCGACAGCCTCAATCAGCCCCAGCATTTT. Encoded protein: CASSPDSLNQPQHF.

The V gene is TRBV9, the J gene TRBJ2-7, with TRBD1 matching 7 bases. This CDR3 has 15 amino acids. Trimming removed 3 bases from V and 6 bases from J; junction bases left unmatched: 12. CDR1 is SGDLS and CDR2 is YYNGEE in the germline V gene. The CDR3, as DNA: TGTGCCAGCAGCGCCCAGACAGGGCCCCTACGCGAGCAGTACTTC. Its protein product is CASSAQTGPLREQYF.